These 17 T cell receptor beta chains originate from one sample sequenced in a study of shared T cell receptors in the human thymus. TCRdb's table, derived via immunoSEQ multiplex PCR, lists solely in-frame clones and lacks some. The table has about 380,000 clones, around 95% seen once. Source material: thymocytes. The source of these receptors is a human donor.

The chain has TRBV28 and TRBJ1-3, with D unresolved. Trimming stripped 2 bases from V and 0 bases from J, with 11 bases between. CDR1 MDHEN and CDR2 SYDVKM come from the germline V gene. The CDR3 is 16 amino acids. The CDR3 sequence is CASSLDQSASGNTIYF. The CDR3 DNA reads TGTGCCAGCAGTTTAGACCAGTCTGCCTCTGGAAACACCATATATTTT.

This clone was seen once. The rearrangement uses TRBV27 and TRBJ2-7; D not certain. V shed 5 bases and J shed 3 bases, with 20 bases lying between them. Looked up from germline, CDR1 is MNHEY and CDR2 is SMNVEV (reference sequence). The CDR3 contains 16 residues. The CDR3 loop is CASSPGRRRAFYEQYF. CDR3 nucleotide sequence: TGTGCCAGCAGTCCCGGACGACGAAGGGCTTTCTACGAGCAGTACTTC.

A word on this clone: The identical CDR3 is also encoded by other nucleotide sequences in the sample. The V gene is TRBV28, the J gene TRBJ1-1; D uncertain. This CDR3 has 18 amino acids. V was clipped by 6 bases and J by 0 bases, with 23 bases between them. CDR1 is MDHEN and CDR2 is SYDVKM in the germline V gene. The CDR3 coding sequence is TGTGCCAGCAGACTCAACTATTCGACGGTAGACCTGAACACTGAAGCTTTCTTT. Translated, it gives CASRLNYSTVDLNTEAFF. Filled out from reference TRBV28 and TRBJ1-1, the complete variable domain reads DVKVTQSSRYLVKRTGEKVFLECVQDMDHENMFWYRQDPGLGLRLIYFSYDVKMKEKGDIPEGYSVSREKKERFSLILESASTNQTSMYLCASRLNYSTVDLNTEAFFGQGTRLTVV.

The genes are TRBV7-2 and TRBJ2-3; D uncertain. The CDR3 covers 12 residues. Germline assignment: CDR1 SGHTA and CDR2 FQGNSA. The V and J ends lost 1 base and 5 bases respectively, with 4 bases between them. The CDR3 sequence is CASSLDVDTQYF. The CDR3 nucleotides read TGTGCCAGCAGCTTAGACGTAGATACGCAGTATTTT. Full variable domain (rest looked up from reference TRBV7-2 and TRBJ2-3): GAGVSQSPSNKVTEKGKDVELRCDPISGHTALYWYRQSLGQGLEFLIYFQGNSAPDKSGLPSDRFSAERTGGSVSTLTIQRTQQEDSAVYLCASSLDVDTQYFGPGTRLTVL.

CDR3 nucleotides: TGTGCCAGCAGTTACGTGGGAGAGGGCTATGAGCAGTTCTTC. This codes for CASSYVGEGYEQFF. The gene calls are TRBV6-5 and TRBJ2-1; D might be TRBD2 (5 bases). The CDR3 runs 14 residues. The germline V and J ends were trimmed by 2 bases and 8 bases, with 13 bases remaining between them. Germline CDR1 and CDR2: MNHEY and SVGAGI.

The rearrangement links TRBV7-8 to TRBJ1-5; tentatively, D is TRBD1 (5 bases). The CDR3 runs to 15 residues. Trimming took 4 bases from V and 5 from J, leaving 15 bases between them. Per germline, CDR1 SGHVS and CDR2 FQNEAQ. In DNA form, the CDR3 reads TGTGCCAGCAGCTCTAGAGGGGTCGGTGATCAGCCCCAGCATTTT. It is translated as CASSSRGVGDQPQHF.

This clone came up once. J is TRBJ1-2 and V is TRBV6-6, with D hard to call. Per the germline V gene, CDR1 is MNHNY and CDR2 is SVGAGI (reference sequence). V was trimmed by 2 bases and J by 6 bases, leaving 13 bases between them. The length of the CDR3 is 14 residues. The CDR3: CASSYPLNPDGYTF. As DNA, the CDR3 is TGTGCCAGCAGTTACCCTCTTAATCCGGATGGCTACACCTTC.

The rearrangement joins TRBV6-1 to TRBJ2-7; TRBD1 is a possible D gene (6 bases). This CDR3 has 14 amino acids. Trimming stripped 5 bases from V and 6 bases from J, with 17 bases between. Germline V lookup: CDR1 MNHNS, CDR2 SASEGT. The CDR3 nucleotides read TGTGCCAGCAGTCGCCCCTACAGGGCAGGCGAGCAGTACTTC. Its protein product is CASSRPYRAGEQYF.

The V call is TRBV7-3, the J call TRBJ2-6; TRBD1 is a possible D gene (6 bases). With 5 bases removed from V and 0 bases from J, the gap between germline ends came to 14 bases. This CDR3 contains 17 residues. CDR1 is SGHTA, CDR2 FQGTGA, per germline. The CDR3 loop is CASSLRTDTSGANVLTF. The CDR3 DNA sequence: TGTGCCAGCAGCCTCCGGACAGATACCTCTGGGGCCAACGTCCTGACTTTC.

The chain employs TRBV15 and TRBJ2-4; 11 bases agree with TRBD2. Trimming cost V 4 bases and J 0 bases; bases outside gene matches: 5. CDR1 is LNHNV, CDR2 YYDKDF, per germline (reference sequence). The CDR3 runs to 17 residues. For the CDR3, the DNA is TGTGCCACCAGCACCGGGACTAGCGGAGTAGCCAAAAACATTCAGTACTTC. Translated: CATSTGTSGVAKNIQYF.

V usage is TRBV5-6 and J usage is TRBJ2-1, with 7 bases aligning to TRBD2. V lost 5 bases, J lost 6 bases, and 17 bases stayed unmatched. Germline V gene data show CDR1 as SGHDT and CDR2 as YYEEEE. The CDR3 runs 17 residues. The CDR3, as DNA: TGTGCCAGCAGATGCGGGAGAAGGGCTCTATTTCTCAATGAGCAGTTCTTC. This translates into CASRCGRRALFLNEQFF.

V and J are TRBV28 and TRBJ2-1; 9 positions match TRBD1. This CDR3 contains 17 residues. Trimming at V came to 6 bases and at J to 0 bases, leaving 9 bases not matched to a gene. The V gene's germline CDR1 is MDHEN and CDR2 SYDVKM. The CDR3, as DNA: TGTGCCAGCAGCTGCGGACAGGGGCGCGACTCCTACAATGAGCAGTTCTTC. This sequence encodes CASSCGQGRDSYNEQFF.

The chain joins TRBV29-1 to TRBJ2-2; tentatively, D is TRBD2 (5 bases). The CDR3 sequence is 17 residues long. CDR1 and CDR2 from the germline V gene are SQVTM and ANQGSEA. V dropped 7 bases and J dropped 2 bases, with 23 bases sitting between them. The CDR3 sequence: CSADYGPGSPNTGELFF. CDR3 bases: TGCAGCGCTGACTATGGTCCGGGATCTCCTAACACCGGGGAGCTGTTTTTT.

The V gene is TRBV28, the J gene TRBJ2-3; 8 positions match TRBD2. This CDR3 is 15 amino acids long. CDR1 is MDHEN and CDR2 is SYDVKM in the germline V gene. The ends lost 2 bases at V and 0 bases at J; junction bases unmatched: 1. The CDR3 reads CASSLVAGSTDTQYF. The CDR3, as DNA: TGTGCCAGCAGTTTAGTAGCGGGAAGCACAGATACGCAGTATTTT. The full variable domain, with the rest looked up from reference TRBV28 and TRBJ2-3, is DVKVTQSSRYLVKRTGEKVFLECVQDMDHENMFWYRQDPGLGLRLIYFSYDVKMKEKGDIPEGYSVSREKKERFSLILESASTNQTSMYLCASSLVAGSTDTQYFGPGTRLTVL.

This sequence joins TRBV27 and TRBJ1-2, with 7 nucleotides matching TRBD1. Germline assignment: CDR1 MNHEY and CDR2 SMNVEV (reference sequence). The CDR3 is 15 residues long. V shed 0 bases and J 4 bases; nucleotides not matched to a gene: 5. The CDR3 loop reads CASSLSVGQPYGYTF. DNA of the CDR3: TGTGCCAGCAGTTTATCGGTGGGACAGCCCTATGGCTACACCTTC.

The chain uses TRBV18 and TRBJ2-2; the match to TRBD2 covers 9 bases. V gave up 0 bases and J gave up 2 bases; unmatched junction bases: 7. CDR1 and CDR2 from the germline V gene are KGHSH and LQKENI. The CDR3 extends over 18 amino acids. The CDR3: CASSPPPGSGSNTGELFF. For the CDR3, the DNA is TGTGCCAGCTCACCACCCCCGGGTAGCGGGAGTAACACCGGGGAGCTGTTTTTT.

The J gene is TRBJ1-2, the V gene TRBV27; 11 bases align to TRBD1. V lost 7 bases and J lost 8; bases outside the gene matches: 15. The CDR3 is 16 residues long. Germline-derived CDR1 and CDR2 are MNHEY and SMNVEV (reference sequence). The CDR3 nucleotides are TGTGCCAGCAACCCCATCCCGGACAGGGGGCGCGAGGGCTACACCTTC. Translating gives CASNPIPDRGREGYTF.